Below are 21 T cell receptor beta chains sequenced from a single sample in a study of tumor-infiltrating lymphocytes in localized non-small cell lung cancer. TCRdb's copy holds only in-frame clones and misses some; the assay was immunoSEQ multiplex PCR. The sample contains about 29,000 clones, 80% to 90% of which appear only once. The sample was lung tumor tissue. The source of these receptors is a human donor with non-small cell lung cancer.

V is TRBV5-1 and J is TRBJ2-3, with D perhaps matching TRBD2 (6 bases). The V and J ends lost 7 bases and 3 bases respectively, with 15 bases between them. CDR1 SGHRS and CDR2 YFSETQ come from the germline V gene. This CDR3 region has 14 residues. This chain's CDR3 is CASSSGGLTDTQYF. The CDR3 nucleotides read TGCGCCAGCTCTTCCGGGGGACTGACAGATACGCAGTATTTT.

The chain combines TRBV7-2 with TRBJ1-5; D is uncertain. The ends were cut back, 2 bases at V and 5 bases at J, with 7 bases in the middle. Germline assignment: CDR1 SGHTA and CDR2 FQGNSA. The length of the CDR3 is 13 residues. As DNA, the CDR3 is TGTGCCAGCAGCTTATCGCCAGATCAGCCCCAGCATTTT. Protein: CASSLSPDQPQHF.

This sequence joins TRBV5-6 and TRBJ2-3; 12 positions match TRBD2. The CDR3 totals 16 residues. CDR1 and CDR2 (germline): SGHDT, YYEEEE. The trim removed 4 bases at V and 1 base at J, leaving 4 bases unmatched. CDR3 DNA sequence: TGTGCCAGCAGCATGGGACTAGCGGGCCGCACAGATACGCAGTATTTT. This translates into CASSMGLAGRTDTQYF.

This chain joins TRBV9 and TRBJ1-1; D is ambiguous. Germline CDR1 SGDLS, CDR2 YYNGEE. CDR3 size: 15 residues. Trimming took off 4 bases at V and 5 bases at J, with 18 bases between the two ends. The CDR3 loop is CASSPRGSEGTEAFF. As DNA, the CDR3 is TGTGCCAGCAGCCCACGCGGGTCCGAAGGGACTGAAGCTTTCTTT. The variable domain in full, with the rest retrieved from reference TRBV9 and TRBJ1-1, is DSGVTQTPKHLITATGQRVTLRCSPRSGDLSVYWYQQSLDQGLQFLIQYYNGEERAKGNILERFSAQQFPDLHSELNLSSLELGDSALYFCASSPRGSEGTEAFFGQGTRLTVV.

V and J are TRBV6-6 and TRBJ1-1, with a tentative D call TRBD1 (5 bases). This CDR3 spans 13 amino acids. V was clipped by 5 bases and J by 3 bases, with 10 bases between them. Germline-derived CDR1 and CDR2 are MNHNY and SVGAGI (reference sequence). The CDR3 DNA reads TGTGCCAGCAGTCCAACAGGCTACACTGAAGCTTTCTTT. This encodes CASSPTGYTEAFF.

V is TRBV30 and J is TRBJ1-1, with 8 positions matching TRBD1. The germline V gene encodes CDR1 GTSNPN and CDR2 SVGIG (reference sequence). The trim removed 6 bases at V and 4 bases at J, leaving 7 bases unmatched. The CDR3 is made up of 13 amino acids. CDR3 nucleotide sequence: TGTGCCTGCACAACAGGGGGGGGCACTGAAGCTTTCTTT. This sequence encodes CACTTGGGTEAFF.

This rearrangement joins TRBV9 to TRBJ2-1; D gene uncertain. Germline V gene data show CDR1 as SGDLS and CDR2 as YYNGEE. The CDR3 contains 16 residues. V gave up 0 bases and J gave up 0 bases, with 10 bases separating them. As DNA, the CDR3 is TGTGCCAGCAGCGTAGTTGGCGGCGCCTCCTACAATGAGCAGTTCTTC. It translates to CASSVVGGASYNEQFF.

The chain is built from TRBV19 and TRBJ2-1; 11 bases are shared with TRBD2. Losses at the gene ends were 7 bases for V and 4 bases for J; bases not matched to a gene: 6. Germline V gene lookup returns CDR1 LNHDA and CDR2 SQIVND (reference sequence). There are 15 residues in the CDR3. CDR3 nucleotide sequence: TGTGCCAGTAAAACTAGCGGGGGCCAGTACAATGAGCAGTTCTTC. Translated, it gives CASKTSGGQYNEQFF. Full variable domain (missing parts from reference TRBV19 and TRBJ2-1): DGGITQSPKYLFRKEGQNVTLSCEQNLNHDAMYWYRQDPGQGLRLIYYSQIVNDFQKGDIAEGYSVSREKKESFPLTVTSAQKNPTAFYLCASKTSGGQYNEQFFGPGTRLTVL.

The chain employs TRBV6-1 and TRBJ2-1; a possible D gene is TRBD1 (6 bases). Germline loops: CDR1 MNHNS, CDR2 SASEGT. The germline V and J ends were trimmed by 5 bases and 6 bases, with 8 bases remaining between them. This CDR3 contains 12 residues. This chain's CDR3 is CASSIQGNEQFF. The DNA for the CDR3 is TGTGCCAGCAGTATACAGGGCAATGAGCAGTTCTTC.

The V gene is TRBV27, the J gene TRBJ2-1; TRBD1 matches 7 bases. From germline, CDR1 is MNHEY and CDR2 SMNVEV (reference sequence). There are 13 residues in the CDR3. After removal of 6 bases from V and 10 bases from J, the junction contained 9 bases not matched to a gene. CDR3 region: CASSRDRAGEQFF. The CDR3 nucleotides read TGTGCCAGCAGCAGGGACAGAGCCGGAGAGCAGTTCTTC.

This chain uses TRBV29-1 with TRBJ2-5; 7 bases are a match to TRBD2. V lost 0 bases and J lost 5; bases outside the gene matches: 6. The CDR3 loop spans 14 amino acids. Germline V gene sequence: CDR1 SQVTM, CDR2 ANQGSEA. The CDR3 reads CSVEDRGVGETQYF. The CDR3 DNA is TGCAGCGTTGAAGATCGGGGGGTGGGTGAGACCCAGTACTTC. The whole variable domain, remainder taken from reference TRBV29-1 and TRBJ2-5, is SAVISQKPSRDICQRGTSLTIQCQVDSQVTMMFWYRQQPGQSLTLIATANQGSEATYESGFVIDKFPISRPNLTFSTLTVSNMSPEDSSIYLCSVEDRGVGETQYFGPGTRLLVL.

V gene TRBV18 combines with J gene TRBJ2-1; D is perhaps TRBD1 or TRBD2 (6 bases each). This CDR3 region has 13 residues. Trimming removed 6 bases at V and 5 bases at J, with 11 bases between. Germline V gene lookup returns CDR1 KGHSH and CDR2 LQKENI. CDR3 residues: CASSGGSNNEQFF. CDR3 nucleotides: TGTGCCAGCTCGGGGGGCAGTAACAATGAGCAGTTCTTC.

This clone is a singleton in its sample. The rearrangement joins TRBV7-8 to TRBJ2-1, with no clear D. Germline V lookup: CDR1 SGHVS, CDR2 FQNEAQ. V was pared by 1 base and J by 4 bases, with 14 bases between. The CDR3 runs 16 residues. The CDR3 DNA sequence: TGTGCCAGCAGCTTAGACTCGGCACGGAGATACAATGAGCAGTTCTTC. This codes for CASSLDSARRYNEQFF.

The chain links TRBV20-1 to TRBJ1-1; D is unresolved. Trimming shortened V by 3 bases and J by 10 bases, and 12 bases separated the two germline ends. The length of the CDR3 is 11 residues. Germline lookup yields CDR1 DFQATT and CDR2 SNEGSKA (reference sequence). The CDR3 region has the DNA TGCAGTGCTAGCCTTCAGCCGGGAGCTTTCTTT. Translating it yields CSASLQPGAFF.

The chain combines TRBV29-1 with TRBJ1-1, with 7 bases aligning to TRBD1. The CDR3 runs to 12 residues. V shed 7 bases, J shed 4 bases, and the junction held 6 bases outside the gene matches. Germline loops: CDR1 SQVTM, CDR2 ANQGSEA. CDR3 bases: TGCAGCGGGGGACAGCTGAGCACTGAAGCTTTCTTT. Translation gives CSGGQLSTEAFF.

The chain couples TRBV11-2 to TRBJ2-5; unclear D gene. CDR1 and CDR2 from the germline V gene are SGHAT and FQNNGV. The ends were cut back, 2 bases at V and 1 base at J, with 20 bases in the middle. The CDR3 totals 18 residues. The CDR3 DNA sequence: TGTGCCAGCAGCTTAAACCCCCCCCCGGCTAGTCGCCAAGAGACCCAGTACTTC. This encodes CASSLNPPPASRQETQYF.

The chain employs TRBV5-4 and TRBJ2-6; D assignment may be TRBD1 or TRBD2 (5 bases each). This CDR3 spans 16 amino acids. V was cut by 0 bases and J by 0 bases, with 7 bases left in between. Germline assignment: CDR1 SGHNT and CDR2 YYREEE (reference sequence). The CDR3 loop is CASSLGGSSGANVLTF. The CDR3 nucleotides read TGTGCCAGCAGCTTGGGGGGGAGCTCTGGGGCCAACGTCCTGACTTTC. The full variable domain, completed using reference TRBV5-4 and TRBJ2-6, is ETGVTQSPTHLIKTRGQQVTLRCSSQSGHNTVSWYQQALGQGPQFIFQYYREEENGRGNFPPRFSGLQFPNYSSELNVNALELDDSALYLCASSLGGSSGANVLTFGAGSRLTVL.

The rearrangement joins TRBV2 to TRBJ2-7; D remains ambiguous. This CDR3 has 14 residues. Germline values: CDR1 SNHLY, CDR2 FYNNEI. Trimming took 7 bases from V and 4 from J, leaving 17 bases between them. This CDR3 is CASMVGDITYEQYF. The CDR3 nucleotides are TGTGCCAGCATGGTAGGTGACATTACTTACGAGCAGTACTTC.

The chain recombines TRBV7-6 with TRBJ1-6; perhaps TRBD1 as D (5 bases). The CDR3 covers 16 residues. V was pared by 1 base and J by 8 bases, with 15 bases between. CDR1 SGHVS and CDR2 FNYEAQ come from the germline V gene. Written as DNA, the CDR3 is TGTGCCAGCAGCTTAGGTAGGGGCTGGTCGGATTCACCCCTCCACTTT. Protein product: CASSLGRGWSDSPLHF.

This clone qualifies as large (0.1 to 1%). The chain employs TRBV4-2 and TRBJ1-5; D unresolved. The length of the CDR3 is 18 residues. Germline-derived CDR1 and CDR2 are LGHNA and YNFKEQ. V dropped 1 base and J dropped 5 bases, with 21 bases sitting between them. Here the CDR3 reads CASSQVPAGGVVDQPQHF. CDR3 bases: TGTGCCAGCAGCCAAGTTCCTGCCGGCGGGGTTGTAGATCAGCCCCAGCATTTT.

V gene TRBV5-1 combines with J gene TRBJ2-5; 9 nucleotides agree with TRBD1. This CDR3 has 15 residues. Germline CDR1 and CDR2: SGHRS and YFSETQ. Germline trimming cut 4 bases from V and 2 bases from J; bases unmatched to any gene: 6. CDR3 loop: CASSQQGAPQETQYF. The CDR3, as DNA: TGCGCCAGCAGCCAACAGGGGGCACCGCAAGAGACCCAGTACTTC.